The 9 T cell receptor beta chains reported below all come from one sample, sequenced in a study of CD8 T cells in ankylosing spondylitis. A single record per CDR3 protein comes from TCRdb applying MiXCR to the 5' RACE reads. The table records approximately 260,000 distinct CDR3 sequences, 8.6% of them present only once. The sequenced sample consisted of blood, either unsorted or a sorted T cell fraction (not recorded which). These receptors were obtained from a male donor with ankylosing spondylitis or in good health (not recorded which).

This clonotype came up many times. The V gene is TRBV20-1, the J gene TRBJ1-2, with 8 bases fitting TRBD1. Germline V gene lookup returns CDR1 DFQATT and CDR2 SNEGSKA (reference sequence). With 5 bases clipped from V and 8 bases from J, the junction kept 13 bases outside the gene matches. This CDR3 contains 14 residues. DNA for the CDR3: TGCAGTGCTCGAGCCCCGGACAGGGTCAGGGGCTACACCTTC. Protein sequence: CSARAPDRVRGYTF.

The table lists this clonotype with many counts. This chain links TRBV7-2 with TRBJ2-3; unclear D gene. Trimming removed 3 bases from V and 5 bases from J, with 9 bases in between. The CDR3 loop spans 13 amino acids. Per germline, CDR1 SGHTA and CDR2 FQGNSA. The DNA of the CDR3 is TGTGCCAGCAGCTTGACTCGAAGAGATACGCAGTATTTT. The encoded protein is CASSLTRRDTQYF.

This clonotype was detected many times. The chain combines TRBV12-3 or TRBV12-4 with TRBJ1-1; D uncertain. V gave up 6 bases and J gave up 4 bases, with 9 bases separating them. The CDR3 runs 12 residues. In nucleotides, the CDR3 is TGTGCCAGCAGCCGCGGGTTCACTGAAGCTTTCTTT. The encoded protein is CASSRGFTEAFF.

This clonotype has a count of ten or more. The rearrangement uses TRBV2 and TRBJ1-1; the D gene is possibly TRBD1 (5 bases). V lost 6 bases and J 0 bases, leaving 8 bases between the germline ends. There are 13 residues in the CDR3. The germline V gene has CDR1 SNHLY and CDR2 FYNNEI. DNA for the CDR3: TGTGCCAGCAGATCGACAGTGAACACTGAAGCTTTCTTT. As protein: CASRSTVNTEAFF.

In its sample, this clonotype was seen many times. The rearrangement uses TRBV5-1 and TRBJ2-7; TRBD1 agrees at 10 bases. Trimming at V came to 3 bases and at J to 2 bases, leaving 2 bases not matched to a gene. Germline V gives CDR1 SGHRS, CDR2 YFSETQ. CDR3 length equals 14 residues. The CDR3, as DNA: TGCGCCAGCAGCTACGGGACAGGGGCCTACGAGCAGTACTTC. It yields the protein CASSYGTGAYEQYF.

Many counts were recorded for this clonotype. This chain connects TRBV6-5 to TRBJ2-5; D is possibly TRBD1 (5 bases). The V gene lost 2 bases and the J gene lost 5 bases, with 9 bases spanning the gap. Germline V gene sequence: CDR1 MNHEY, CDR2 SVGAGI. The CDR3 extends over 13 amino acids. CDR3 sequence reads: CASSYRPGETQYF. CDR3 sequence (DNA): TGTGCCAGCAGTTACCGACCAGGGGAGACCCAGTACTTC.

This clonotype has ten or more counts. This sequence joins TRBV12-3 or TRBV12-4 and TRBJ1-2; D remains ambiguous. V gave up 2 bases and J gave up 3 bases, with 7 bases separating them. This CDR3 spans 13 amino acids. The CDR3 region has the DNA TGTGCCAGCAGTTTACGGAACCACTATGGCTACACCTTC. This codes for CASSLRNHYGYTF.

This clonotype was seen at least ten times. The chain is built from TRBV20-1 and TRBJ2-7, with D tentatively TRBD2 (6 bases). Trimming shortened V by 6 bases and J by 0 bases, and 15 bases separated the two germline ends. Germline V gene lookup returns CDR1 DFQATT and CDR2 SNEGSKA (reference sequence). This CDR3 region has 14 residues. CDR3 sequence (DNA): TGCAGTGCCCACCGGACGACTAGCTCCTACGAGCAGTACTTC. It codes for CSAHRTTSSYEQYF.

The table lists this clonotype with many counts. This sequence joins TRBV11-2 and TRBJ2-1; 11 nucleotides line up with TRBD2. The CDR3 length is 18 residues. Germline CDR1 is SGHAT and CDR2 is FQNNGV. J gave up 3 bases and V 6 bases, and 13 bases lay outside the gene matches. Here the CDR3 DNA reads TGTGCCAGCAGAGGACAGGATACCCTAGCGGGGGGCTACAATGAGCAGTTCTTC. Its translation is CASRGQDTLAGGYNEQFF.